Here is one T cell receptor (beta chain) with its context. What it recognizes is unknown. In germline, CDR1 is SGHKS, CDR2 YYEKEE (reference sequence). Trimming stripped 2 bases from V and 4 bases from J, with 3 bases between. CDR3 length equals 12 residues. The sample originates from a study of cytomegalovirus exposure and HLA in healthy donors. PCR involved 60 Vbeta and 13 Jbeta primers. Only in-frame clones appear in the TCRdb table, and some are missing; sequencing was by immunoSEQ multiplex PCR. Of roughly 250,000 clones listed, roughly 80% are singletons. Study-wide results and limits: A later analysis linked a missense DCLRE1C variant to TCR beta V- and J-gene trimming. CMV antigen specificity was confirmed in vitro for three CMV-associated chains.

This clonotype was obtained from a girl aged 2 to 10 in good health and CMV-seronegative. This sequence joins TRBV5-5 and TRBJ2-2; no firm D call. The sequenced sample was PBMCs. This chain's CDR3 is CASSFITGELFF. DNA of the CDR3: TGTGCCAGCAGCTTTATCACCGGGGAGCTGTTTTTT. The full variable domain, rest sourced from reference TRBV5-5 and TRBJ2-2, is DAGVTQSPTHLIKTRGQQVTLRCSPISGHKSVSWYQQVLGQGPQFIFQYYEKEERGRGNFPDRFSARQFPNYSSELNVNALLLGDSALYLCASSFITGELFFGEGSRLTVL.